What follows is one T cell receptor (beta chain) and its context. The antigen is not known. No conserved phenylalanine or tryptophan is present at the end of the CDR3, so a read error is the likely explanation. The sample comes from a study of glioma-infiltrating T cells. Study-wide results and limits: Gliomas, especially low-grade, showed above-expected tissue-blood divergence; non-neoplastic patients showed below. Very few CDR3 sequences were shared between tissue and blood.

The length of the CDR3 is 14 residues. Germline CDR1 LNHDA, CDR2 SQIVND (reference sequence). V lost 6 bases to trimming and J lost 7 bases; unmatched junction nucleotides: 8. TCR alpha and beta CDR3 regions were amplified from RNA using iRepertoire nested multiplex PCR. TCRdb re-derived calls from the multiplex PCR reads in MiXCR, one entry per CDR3 protein. The sample has approximately 140,000 distinct CDR3 sequences, under 30% seen once; the top ten hold under 35%. Sequencing used glioma tissue, nonneoplastic brain tissue, or PBMCs (not recorded which). The chain links TRBV19 to TRBJ2-1; 8 nucleotides agree with TRBD1. The receptor's source is a human donor with low-grade glioma or glioblastoma, undergoing nonglioma brain surgery, or in good health (not recorded which). CDR3 bases: TGTGCCAGTAGAACTACAGGGGGGAGTAATGAGCAGTTCCTC. Translated: CASRTTGGSNEQFL.